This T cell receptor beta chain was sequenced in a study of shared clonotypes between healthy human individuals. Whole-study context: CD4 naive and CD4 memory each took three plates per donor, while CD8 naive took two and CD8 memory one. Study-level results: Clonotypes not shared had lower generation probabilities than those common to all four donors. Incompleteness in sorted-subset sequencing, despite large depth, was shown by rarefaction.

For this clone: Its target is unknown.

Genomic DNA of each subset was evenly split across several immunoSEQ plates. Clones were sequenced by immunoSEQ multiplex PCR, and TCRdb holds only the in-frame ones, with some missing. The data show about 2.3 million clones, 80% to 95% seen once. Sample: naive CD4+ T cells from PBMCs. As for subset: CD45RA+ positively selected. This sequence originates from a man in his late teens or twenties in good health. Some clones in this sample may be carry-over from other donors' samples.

The CDR3 bases are TGTGCCAGCTCACCGCGGGACCGCTACGAGCAGTACTTC. This encodes CASSPRDRYEQYF. The chain carries TRBV18 and TRBJ2-7; D possibly corresponds to TRBD2 (6 bases). The length of the CDR3 is 13 residues. The germline V gene has CDR1 KGHSH and CDR2 LQKENI. The V and J ends lost 3 bases and 3 bases respectively, with 9 bases between them.